This T cell receptor beta chain came from a study of T cell responses to AZD1222 COVID-19 vaccine. Regarding this clone: Its cognate antigen is unknown.

Data came from immunoSEQ multiplex PCR; TCRdb stores just in-frame clones and leaves some out. In the table there are some 93,000 clones, around 87% of which are singletons. Points from the study as a whole: CD4 TCRs linked to vaccination spanned spike, dominating at 160-218 and 743-854. Donor demographics were predominantly white British with a female majority; clonal diversity may be underestimated. Repertoires were obtained only post-peak T cell response. An increase in Spike-specific TCR breadth and depth was observed after two AZD1222 doses.

V was trimmed by 3 bases and J by 1 base, leaving 14 bases between them. The germline V gene encodes CDR1 MNHEY and CDR2 SMNVEV (reference sequence). The CDR3 is 16 residues long. The material was peripheral blood, obtained 28 days after the second AZD1222 dose. This chain links TRBV27 with TRBJ2-3; tentative D call: TRBD2 (5 bases). This TCR was sampled from an adult who received the AZD1222 COVID-19 vaccine. The CDR3 is CASSLDPSWGTDTQYF. The CDR3 DNA is TGTGCCAGCAGTTTGGACCCTAGCTGGGGCACAGATACGCAGTATTTT.